This TCR beta chain was identified during a study of regulatory T cells in long-lasting Graves disease. Sample time point: newly diagnosed GD, antithyroid drugs for less than 3 months. PBMCs provided the RNA from which the TCR library was made. Arm-PCR of CDR3 regions and iRepertoire HTBI primers were the basis on which TCR beta libraries were built. As processed by the authors: Across the samples, identification revealed 55 to 80 TRBV and 12 to 15 TRBJ segments. In TCRdb, the multiplex PCR reads were re-called with MiXCR into one record per CDR3 protein. TCRdb assigned the V and J calls; the authors' analysis was not used. The sample has about 450,000 distinct CDR3 sequences, about 15% seen once; the top ten hold approximately 11%. The data also belong to a second study, concerning T cells in Graves' hyperthyroidism and ophthalmopathy. This second study says: Subjects aged 18 to 65 presented with newly diagnosed hyperthyroidism of less than 2 months' duration. HTBI primers were the set used in a first-round RT-PCR of the TCR CDR3. Using 13 V-J features, a model discriminated ophthalmopathy from stable hyperthyroidism.

The sequencing here drew on peripheral blood mononuclear cells (PBMCs), taken at new diagnosis, from a patient treated with antithyroid drugs. The clonotype was recovered from a woman in her thirties with Graves disease.

DNA of the CDR3: TGTGCCAGCAGCCAAGAAGGGCGGCTCTGGACCCAGTACTTC. Protein sequence: CASSQEGRLWTQYF. This chain uses TRBV14 with TRBJ2-5; no clear D. Trimming took off 0 bases at V and 7 bases at J, with 12 bases between the two ends. CDR1 is SGHDN and CDR2 is FVKESK in the germline V gene. CDR3 length: 14 amino acids.